This T cell receptor (beta chain) was identified in a study of T cells in localized non-small cell lung cancer. With 1 base removed from V and 4 bases from J, the gap between germline ends came to 11 bases. Per germline, CDR1 SEHNR and CDR2 FQNEAQ (reference sequence). The CDR3 is made up of 15 amino acids. The table came from immunoSEQ multiplex PCR; TCRdb's copy has only in-frame clones and leaves some out. This table holds roughly 19,000 clones, 80% to 90% found once. The chain couples TRBV7-9 to TRBJ1-5, with D uncertain. Sample: PBMCs, taken before any cancer treatment. This TCR derives from a man aged 35 to 70 with stage II squamous cell lung carcinoma. The CDR3 nucleotides are TGTGCCAGCAGCTTAGATGGAGATAGGAATCAGCCCCAGCATTTT. Translation: CASSLDGDRNQPQHF.